The clone carrying this TCR beta chain was recorded once. This sample is drawn from a study of blood T cell repertoires in COVID-19. The J segment lost 14 bases and the V segment lost 4 bases, leaving 3 bases of the junction unmatched. The CDR3 is made up of 13 amino acids. Someone with COVID-19 had been met by exposed participants within 2 weeks before study entry. Per the authors' pipeline: Amplification from reference gene primers served as the basis for estimated nucleated cell counts. Only in-frame clones appear in the TCRdb table, and some are missing; sequencing was by immunoSEQ multiplex PCR. V, J and clone size derive from that table, while D and trimming were established from the DNA sequence. This table has a few hundred thousand clones, approximately 84% appearing once.

The receptor was isolated from a woman between 45 and 60 years old who had been exposed to COVID-19. This chain connects TRBV12-3 or TRBV12-4 to TRBJ2-1, with 15 bases aligning to TRBD2. The sequenced material came from PBMCs or T cells enriched from blood (not recorded which). CDR3 residues: CASSSGTSGGKFF. The DNA for the CDR3 is TGTGCCAGCAGTTCGGGGACTAGCGGGGGGAAGTTCTTC.